This T cell receptor beta chain was identified during a study of blood T cell repertoires in COVID-19. TCRdb keeps only in-frame clones here, not all; method: immunoSEQ multiplex PCR. Of some 400,000 clones listed, nearly 90% were seen once; the top ten hold about 1.7%. Germline CDR1 is SGHRS and CDR2 is YFSETQ. The CDR3 spans 14 residues. V lost 4 bases, J lost 5 bases, and 10 bases lay in between. The sequence derives from a woman in her 30s who had recovered from COVID-19. The chain recombines TRBV5-1 with TRBJ1-6; D perhaps matches TRBD1 (6 bases). The sample taken for sequencing was PBMCs or T cells enriched from blood (not recorded which). The CDR3 reads CASSANRDNSPLHF. In DNA form, the CDR3 reads TGCGCCAGCAGCGCAAACAGGGATAATTCACCCCTCCACTTT.